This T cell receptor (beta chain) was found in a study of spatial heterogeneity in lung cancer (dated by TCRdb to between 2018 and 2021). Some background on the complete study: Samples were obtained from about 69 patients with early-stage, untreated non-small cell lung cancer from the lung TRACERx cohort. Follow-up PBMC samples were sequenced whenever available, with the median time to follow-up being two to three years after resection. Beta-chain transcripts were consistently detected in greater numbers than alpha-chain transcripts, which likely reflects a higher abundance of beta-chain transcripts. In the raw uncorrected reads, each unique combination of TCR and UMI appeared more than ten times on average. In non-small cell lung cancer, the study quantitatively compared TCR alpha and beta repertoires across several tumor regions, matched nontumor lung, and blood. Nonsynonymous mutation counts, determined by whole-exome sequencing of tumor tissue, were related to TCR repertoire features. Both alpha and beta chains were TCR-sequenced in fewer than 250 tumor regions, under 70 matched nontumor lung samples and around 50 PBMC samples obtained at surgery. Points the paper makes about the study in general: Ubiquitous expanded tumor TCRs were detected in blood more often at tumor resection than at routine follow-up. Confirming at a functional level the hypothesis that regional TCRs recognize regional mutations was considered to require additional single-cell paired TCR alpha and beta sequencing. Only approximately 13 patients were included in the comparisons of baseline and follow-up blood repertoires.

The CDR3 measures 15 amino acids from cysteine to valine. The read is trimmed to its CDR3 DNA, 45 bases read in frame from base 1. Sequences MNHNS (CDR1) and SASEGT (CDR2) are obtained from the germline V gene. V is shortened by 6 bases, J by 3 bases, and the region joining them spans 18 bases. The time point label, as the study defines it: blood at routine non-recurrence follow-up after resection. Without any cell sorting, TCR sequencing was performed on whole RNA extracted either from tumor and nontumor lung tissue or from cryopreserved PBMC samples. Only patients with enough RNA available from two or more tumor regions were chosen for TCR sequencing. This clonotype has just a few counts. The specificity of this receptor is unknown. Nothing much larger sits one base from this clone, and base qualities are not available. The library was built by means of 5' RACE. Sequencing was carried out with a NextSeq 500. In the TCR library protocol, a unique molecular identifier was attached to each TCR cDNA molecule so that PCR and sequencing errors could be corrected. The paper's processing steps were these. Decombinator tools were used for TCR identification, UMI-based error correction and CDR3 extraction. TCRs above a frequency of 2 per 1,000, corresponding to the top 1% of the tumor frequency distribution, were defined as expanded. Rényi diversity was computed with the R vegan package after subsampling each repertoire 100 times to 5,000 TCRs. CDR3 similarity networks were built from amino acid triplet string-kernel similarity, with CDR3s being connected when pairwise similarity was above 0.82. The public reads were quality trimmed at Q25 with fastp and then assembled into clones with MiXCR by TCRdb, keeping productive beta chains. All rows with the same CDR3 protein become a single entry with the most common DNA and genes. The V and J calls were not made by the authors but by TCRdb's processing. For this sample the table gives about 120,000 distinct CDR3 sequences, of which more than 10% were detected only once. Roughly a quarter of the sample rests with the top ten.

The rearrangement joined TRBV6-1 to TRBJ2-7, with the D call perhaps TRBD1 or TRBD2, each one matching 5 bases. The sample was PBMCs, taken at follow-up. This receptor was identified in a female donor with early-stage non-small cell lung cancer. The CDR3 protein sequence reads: CASSREKGPNYEQYV. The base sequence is TGTGCCAGCAGCCGGGAAAAGGGACCGAACTACGAGCAGTACGTC.